This note documents a single TCR beta chain sequence. The sample comes from a study of shared T cell receptors in the human thymus. TCRdb keeps only in-frame clones here, not all; method: immunoSEQ multiplex PCR. The data contain hundreds of thousands of clones, 95% of them singletons. CDR1 is SGHTA, CDR2 FQGNSA, per germline. The CDR3 length is 15 residues. With 1 base removed from V and 3 bases from J, the gap between germline ends came to 13 bases. Sequencing was done on a sample of thymocytes. The sequence was collected from a human donor. The chain is built from TRBV7-2 and TRBJ2-7, with D tentatively TRBD1 (6 bases). CDR3 amino acids: CASSLGTGSGYEQYF. CDR3 nucleotide sequence: TGTGCCAGCAGCTTAGGAACAGGGAGTGGCTACGAGCAGTACTTC.